A single sample gave rise to the 24 T cell receptor beta chains below, sequenced in a study of shared clonotypes between healthy human individuals. Sequencing used immunoSEQ multiplex PCR; TCRdb keeps in-frame clones, though not all of them. The table has about 1 million clones, around three quarters seen once; the top ten hold 0.4% to 0.55%. The sequenced sample was memory CD4+ T cells from PBMCs. Subset reported: CD45RA-negative fraction. These receptor sequences come from a man younger than 35 in good health. Some clones in this sample may be carry-over from other donors' samples.

The chain carries TRBV18 and TRBJ1-1, with 8 bases aligning to TRBD1. The ends lost 6 bases at V and 3 bases at J; junction bases unmatched: 6. The germline V gene encodes CDR1 KGHSH and CDR2 LQKENI. There are 14 residues in the CDR3. The CDR3 DNA is TGTGCCAGCTCTCGACAGGGGAGGGACACTGAAGCTTTCTTT. This gives the protein CASSRQGRDTEAFF.

V usage is TRBV28 and J usage is TRBJ1-1, with D possibly TRBD1 on 5 matching bases. This CDR3 contains 15 residues. Germline V gene data show CDR1 as MDHEN and CDR2 as SYDVKM. V was clipped by 3 bases and J by 5 bases, with 16 bases between them. Here the CDR3 reads CASSLGSRAGTEAFF. DNA of the CDR3: TGTGCCAGCAGTTTGGGCTCGAGAGCAGGGACTGAAGCTTTCTTT.

The chain has TRBV11-1 and TRBJ2-3; no definite D call. This CDR3 is 16 amino acids long. Germline CDR1 and CDR2: SGHAT and FQDESV (reference sequence). V was clipped by 1 base and J by 0 bases, with 11 bases between them. CDR3 in amino acids: CASSLGALSSTDTQYF. In nucleotides, the CDR3 is TGTGCCAGCAGCTTAGGGGCACTCTCTAGCACAGATACGCAGTATTTT. The full variable domain, in which reference TRBV11-1 and TRBJ2-3 provide the parts outside the CDR3, is EAEVAQSPRYKITEKSQAVAFWCDPISGHATLYWYRQILGQGPELLVQFQDESVVDDSQLPKDRFSAERLKGVDSTLKIQPAELGDSAMYLCASSLGALSSTDTQYFGPGTRLTVL.

This clone appeared once. The rearrangement joins TRBV4-2 to TRBJ1-2; 7 bases are a match to TRBD1. Trimming cost V 4 bases and J 7 bases; bases outside gene matches: 9. The CDR3 spans 14 residues. Germline loops: CDR1 LGHNA, CDR2 YNFKEQ. In nucleotides, the CDR3 is TGTGCCAGCAGCCCAGGAAACAGGGGAAGTGGCTACACCTTC. Translated, it gives CASSPGNRGSGYTF.

The V call is TRBV27, the J call TRBJ2-3, with 10 bases aligning to TRBD2. CDR1 MNHEY and CDR2 SMNVEV come from the germline V gene (reference sequence). The V segment lost 3 bases and the J segment 3 bases; nucleotides outside the gene matches: 6. CDR3 length equals 16 residues. The CDR3 protein is CASSFQSGRGTDTQYF. The CDR3 DNA reads as TGTGCCAGCAGTTTTCAAAGCGGGAGGGGTACAGATACGCAGTATTTT.

This chain connects TRBV6-1 to TRBJ2-7; 9 bases are shared with TRBD1. Trimming took 6 bases from V and 5 from J; bases not matched to a gene: 5. The germline V gene encodes CDR1 MNHNS and CDR2 SASEGT. This CDR3 has 13 residues. The CDR3 coding sequence is TGTGCCAGCAGCCGGGACAGGGAGGACGAGCAGTACTTC. Its translation: CASSRDREDEQYF.

Note on this clone: The same CDR3 can be traced to other DNA sequences in this sample. The CDR3 DNA reads as TGTGCCAGCAGTCAACAGGGCTACGAGCAGTACTTC. As protein: CASSQQGYEQYF. The rearrangement joins TRBV14 to TRBJ2-7, with D possibly TRBD1 on 6 matching bases. This CDR3 has 12 residues. Germline lookup yields CDR1 SGHDN and CDR2 FVKESK. Trimming removed 6 bases at V and 3 bases at J, with 9 bases between.

This sequence joins TRBV5-1 and TRBJ2-1; 12 nucleotides align to TRBD2. This CDR3 region has 16 residues. Germline assignment: CDR1 SGHRS and CDR2 YFSETQ. With V trimmed by 2 bases and J by 7 bases, 7 bases remained unmatched. The CDR3 DNA is TGCGCCAGCAGCTTACAGCTAGCGGGAGGGGGAAATGAGCAGTTCTTC. This encodes CASSLQLAGGGNEQFF.

This clone has a handful of counts. The V call is TRBV5-4, the J call TRBJ1-4; D remains unclear. The CDR3 is 13 residues long. V lost 4 bases and J 7 bases, leaving 11 bases between the germline ends. CDR1 SGHNT and CDR2 YYREEE come from the germline V gene (reference sequence). The CDR3 coding sequence is TGTGCCAGCAGCGGCCGGGAGAGTGAAAAACTGTTTTTT. It encodes CASSGRESEKLFF.

With respect to this clone: At the DNA level, this CDR3 is encoded by other sequences in the same sample as well. V and J are TRBV18 and TRBJ2-2; weak D call: TRBD1 (5 bases). Germline V gene lookup returns CDR1 KGHSH and CDR2 LQKENI. This CDR3 spans 13 amino acids. Trimming removed 1 base from V and 5 bases from J, with 5 bases in between. Here the CDR3 DNA reads TGTGCCAGCTCACCACAGGGGACCGGGGAGCTGTTTTTT. Translation gives CASSPQGTGELFF.

The J gene is TRBJ2-3, the V gene TRBV6-1; TRBD2 might be the D (6 bases). V was trimmed by 6 bases and J by 2 bases, leaving 12 bases between them. Germline V lookup: CDR1 MNHNS, CDR2 SASEGT. The CDR3 is 14 amino acids. This CDR3 is CASSRDFSTDTQYF. The CDR3 DNA sequence: TGTGCCAGCAGCCGGGACTTTTCCACAGATACGCAGTATTTT.

The chain carries TRBV9 and TRBJ2-2, with TRBD1 identical over 12 bases. Germline assignment: CDR1 SGDLS and CDR2 YYNGEE. Trimming removed 3 bases from V and 4 bases from J; junction bases left unmatched: 7. The CDR3 has 17 residues. CDR3 DNA: TGTGCCAGCAGCGCGGGACAGGGGGCTCGCGGCACCGGGGAGCTGTTTTTT. Protein product: CASSAGQGARGTGELFF.

This clone was detected only a few times. The J gene is TRBJ2-7, the V gene TRBV2, with 7 bases lining up with TRBD2. Germline CDR1 is SNHLY and CDR2 is FYNNEI. There are 15 residues in the CDR3. V dropped 3 bases and J dropped 3; count of bases not matched to a gene: 8. The CDR3 sequence: CASSDPSGTIYEQYF. The CDR3 DNA is TGTGCCAGCAGTGATCCCAGCGGGACGATCTACGAGCAGTACTTC. Filled out from reference TRBV2 and TRBJ2-7, the complete variable domain reads EPEVTQTPSHQVTQMGQEVILRCVPISNHLYFYWYRQILGQKVEFLVSFYNNEISEKSEIFDDQFSVERPDGSNFTLKIRSTKLEDSAMYFCASSDPSGTIYEQYFGPGTRLTVT.

The chain joins TRBV5-3 to TRBJ2-1; D not resolved. TRBV5-3 is an ORF for which the function is uncertain. This CDR3 comprises 15 residues. Trimming pared 3 bases from V and 0 bases from J, leaving 10 bases between. The CDR3: CARSSTVCSYNEQFF. CDR3 bases: TGTGCCAGAAGCTCAACAGTTTGCTCCTACAATGAGCAGTTCTTC.

Ten or more counts support this clone. The genes are TRBV4-3 and TRBJ2-1; D possibly uses TRBD1 or TRBD2 (6 bases each). The length of the CDR3 is 14 residues. Germline CDR1 reads LGHNA; CDR2 reads YSLEER. Trimming removed 0 bases at V and 7 bases at J, with 10 bases between. CDR3 sequence (DNA): TGCGCCAGCAGCCAAGATGGGGGGCGAAATGAGCAGTTCTTC. Its protein is CASSQDGGRNEQFF.

V gene TRBV28 combines with J gene TRBJ1-5; a possible D gene is TRBD1 (5 bases). Germline V gene data show CDR1 as MDHEN and CDR2 as SYDVKM. V lost 7 bases and J lost 5, with 21 bases in between. The CDR3 contains 16 residues. The CDR3 region is CASTLTWGSGDQPQHF. DNA for the CDR3: TGTGCCAGCACTTTGACGTGGGGGTCCGGAGATCAGCCCCAGCATTTT.

The chain combines TRBV4-1 with TRBJ2-7; D gene ambiguous. Per germline, CDR1 MGHRA and CDR2 YSYEKL. V lost 0 bases to trimming and J lost 6 bases, with 12 bases between them. The CDR3 covers 14 residues. As DNA, the CDR3 is TGCGCCAGCAGCCAAGATCTGACGTTTATCGAGCAGTACTTC. The encoded protein is CASSQDLTFIEQYF.

With regard to this clone: Additional DNA sequences in this sample encode the identical CDR3. The chain recombines TRBV29-1 with TRBJ2-7; 9 bases are shared with TRBD1. The length of the CDR3 is 13 residues. In germline, CDR1 is SQVTM, CDR2 ANQGSEA. With V trimmed by 7 bases and J by 4 bases, 8 bases remained unmatched. The DNA for the CDR3 is TGCAGCGACAGGACAGGGGACATTTACGAGCAGTACTTC. Protein sequence: CSDRTGDIYEQYF.

V gene TRBV12-5 combines with J gene TRBJ2-1; D perhaps matches TRBD2 (7 bases). This CDR3 has 17 amino acids. Trimming stripped 1 base from V and 6 bases from J, with 19 bases between. The germline V gene has CDR1 LGHNT and CDR2 FRNRAP. The CDR3 nucleotides read TGTGCTAGTGGTTTGGCGGGGGGCGAGCGGGACATCAATGAGCAGTTCTTC. It specifies CASGLAGGERDINEQFF.

V is TRBV11-3 and J is TRBJ2-5; 7 nucleotides line up with TRBD2. The CDR3 spans 15 residues. Trimming removed 1 base from V and 0 bases from J; junction bases left unmatched: 2. Germline-derived CDR1 and CDR2 are SGHNT and YENEEA. The CDR3 region has the DNA TGTGCCAGCAGCTTAGCGGGGGGATACCAAGAGACCCAGTACTTC. Amino acid sequence: CASSLAGGYQETQYF.

This chain joins TRBV7-9 and TRBJ1-5; TRBD1 aligns across 10 bases. CDR1 is SEHNR, CDR2 FQNEAQ, per germline (reference sequence). The V and J ends lost 2 bases and 4 bases, in that order; junction bases with no gene match: 5. The CDR3 loop spans 16 amino acids. As DNA, the CDR3 is TGTGCCAGCAGCTTATTTGGGACAGGGGATAATCAGCCCCAGCATTTT. Its protein product is CASSLFGTGDNQPQHF.

This sequence joins TRBV28 and TRBJ1-2; D is ambiguous. Germline-derived CDR1 and CDR2 are MDHEN and SYDVKM. The ends were cut back, 2 bases at V and 4 bases at J, with 11 bases in the middle. This CDR3 is built from 14 residues. The CDR3 here is CASSLQVRFYGYTF. In nucleotides, the CDR3 is TGTGCCAGCAGTTTACAGGTCAGATTCTATGGCTACACCTTC.

This clone was seen only once. CDR3 DNA sequence: TGTGCCAGCAGCTTTCGAGGGGCAGACTACGAGCAGTACTTC. Translated, it gives CASSFRGADYEQYF. The chain joins TRBV5-6 to TRBJ2-7; D tentatively reads TRBD1 or TRBD2 (5 bases each). The germline V gene has CDR1 SGHDT and CDR2 YYEEEE. The V and J ends lost 2 bases and 3 bases respectively, with 12 bases between them. This CDR3 comprises 14 residues.

The chain has TRBV7-2 and TRBJ2-3, with unresolved D. The CDR3 contains 12 residues. The germline V gene has CDR1 SGHTA and CDR2 FQGNSA. Trimming took 1 base from V and 12 from J, leaving 11 bases between them. CDR3 residues: CASSLGTRNQYF. The DNA for the CDR3 is TGTGCCAGCAGCTTAGGGACCCGCAATCAGTATTTT.